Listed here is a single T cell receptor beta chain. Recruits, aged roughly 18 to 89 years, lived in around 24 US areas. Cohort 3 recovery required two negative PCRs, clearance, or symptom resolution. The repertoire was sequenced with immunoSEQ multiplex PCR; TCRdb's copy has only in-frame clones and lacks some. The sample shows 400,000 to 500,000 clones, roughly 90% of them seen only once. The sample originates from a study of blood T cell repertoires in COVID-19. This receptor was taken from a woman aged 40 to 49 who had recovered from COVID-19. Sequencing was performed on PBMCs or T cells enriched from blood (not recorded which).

The CDR3 loop is CASSQVISGYYEQYF. In nucleotides, the CDR3 is TGCGCCAGCAGCCAAGTAATTAGCGGTTACTACGAGCAGTACTTC. The genes are TRBV4-3 and TRBJ2-7; possible D gene TRBD2, 6 bases. This CDR3 is built from 15 residues. Germline CDR1 is LGHNA and CDR2 is YSLEER. Trimming shortened V by 1 base and J by 3 bases, and 13 bases separated the two germline ends.